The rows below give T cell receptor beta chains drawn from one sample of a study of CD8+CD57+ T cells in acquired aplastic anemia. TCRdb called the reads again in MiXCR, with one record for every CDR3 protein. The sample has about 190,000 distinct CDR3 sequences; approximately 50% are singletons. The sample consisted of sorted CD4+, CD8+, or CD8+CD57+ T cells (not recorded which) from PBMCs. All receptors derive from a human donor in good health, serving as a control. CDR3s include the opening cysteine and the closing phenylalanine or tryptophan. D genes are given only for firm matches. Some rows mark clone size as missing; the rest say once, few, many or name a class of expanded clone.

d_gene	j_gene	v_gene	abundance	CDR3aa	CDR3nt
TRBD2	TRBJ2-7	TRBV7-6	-	CASSLVAGGPHEQYF	TGTGCCAGCAGCTTAGTAGCGGGAGGGCCCCACGAGCAGTACTTC
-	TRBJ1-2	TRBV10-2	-	CASSESGNQGGYTF	TGCGCCAGCAGTGAGTCAGGAAACCAAGGTGGCTACACCTTC
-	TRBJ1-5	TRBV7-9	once	CASSTGPNQPQHF	TGTGCCAGCAGCACAGGGCCTAATCAGCCCCAGCATTTT
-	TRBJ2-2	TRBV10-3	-	CAMYRCASSPGQGHGELFF	-
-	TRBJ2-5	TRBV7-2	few	CASSLMVGGGLQETQYF	TGTGCCAGCAGCTTAATGGTAGGCGGGGGCCTCCAAGAGACCCAGTACTTC
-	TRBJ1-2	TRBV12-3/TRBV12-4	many	CASSRGHSYGYTF	TGTGCCAGCAGCCGGGGCCACAGCTATGGCTACACCTTC
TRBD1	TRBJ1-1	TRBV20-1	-	CSAETGGMETEAFF	TGCAGTGCTGAGACAGGGGGCATGGAGACTGAAGCTTTCTTT
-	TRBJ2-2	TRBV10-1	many	CASSPGQKEGGELFF	TGCGCCAGCAGTCCGGGACAGAAGGAGGGCGGGGAGCTGTTTTTT
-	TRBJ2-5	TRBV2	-	CASSEDTQETQYF	TGTGCCAGCAGTGAGGACACCCAAGAGACCCAGTACTTC
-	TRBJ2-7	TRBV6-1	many	CASSDGTIQQYF	TGTGCGAGCAGTGACGGGACCATCCAGCAGTACTTC
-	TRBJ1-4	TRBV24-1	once	CATSDFEGKLFF	TGTGCCACCAGTGATTTTGAAGGAAAACTGTTTTTT
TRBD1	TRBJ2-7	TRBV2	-	CASHGQGGHYEQYF	TGTGCCAGCCACGGACAGGGAGGACACTACGAGCAGTACTTC
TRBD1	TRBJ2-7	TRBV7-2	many	CASSLGGTARAYEQYF	TGTGCCAGCAGCTTAGGAGGGACAGCCCGTGCCTACGAGCAGTACTTC
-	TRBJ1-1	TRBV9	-	CASTKALNTEAFF	TGTGCCAGCACCAAGGCTCTGAACACTGAAGCTTTCTTT
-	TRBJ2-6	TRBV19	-	CASSIYGGGSGANVLTF	TGTGCCAGTAGTATTTACGGGGGCGGCTCTGGGGCCAACGTCCTGACTTTC
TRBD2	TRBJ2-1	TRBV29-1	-	CSGTLALSYNEQFF	TGCAGCGGTACACTAGCGCTCTCCTACAATGAGCAGTTCTTC
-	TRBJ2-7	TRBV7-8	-	CASSLGQALSEQYF	TGTGCCAGCAGCTTAGGACAGGCCCTATCCGAGCAGTACTTC
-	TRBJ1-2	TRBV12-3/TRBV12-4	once	CASSLYSRGYTF	TGTGCCAGCAGTTTATATTCCAGGGGCTACACCTTC
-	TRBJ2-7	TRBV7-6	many	CASSLDPGPSYEQYF	TGTGCCAGCAGCTTAGATCCAGGGCCCTCCTACGAGCAGTACTTC
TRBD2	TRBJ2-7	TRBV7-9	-	CASSLHGGVSYEQYF	TGTGCCAGCAGCCTACACGGGGGGGTTTCCTACGAGCAGTACTTC
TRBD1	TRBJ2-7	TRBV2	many	CASSGNRRGLDEQYF	TGTGCCAGCAGTGGTAATCGCAGGGGGCTGGACGAGCAGTACTTC
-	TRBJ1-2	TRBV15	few	CATSRGGTNYGYTF	TGTGCCACCAGCAGAGGGGGGACAAACTATGGCTACACCTTC